The source of this TCR beta chain is a study of blood T cells in healthy people across ages. The V end lost 2 bases, the J end lost 2 bases, and 11 bases lay between the germline ends. Germline values: CDR1 SGHTA, CDR2 FQGNSA. The CDR3 contains 15 residues. With a J-beta primer mix and a sample-barcoded 5' primer, a second PCR ran about 6 to 11 cycles. One entry per CDR3 protein, called by TCRdb with MiXCR from the 5' RACE reads. The table has some 320,000 distinct CDR3 sequences, 27% seen once; the top ten hold roughly 28%. About 10 milliliters was the volume of peripheral blood drawn from each donor.

The source is a woman aged 70-85 years in good health. The V call is TRBV7-2, the J call TRBJ2-3; no definite D call. Sequenced input: blood. As DNA, the CDR3 is TGTGCCAGCAGCTTAAATCGGGCCAACACAGATACGCAGTATTTT. Its translation: CASSLNRANTDTQYF.